The present entry profiles one T cell receptor beta chain with its context. Its antigen is as yet unknown. TCRdb keeps only in-frame clones here, not all; method: immunoSEQ multiplex PCR. Among tens of thousands of clones listed, 88% were seen once. This record belongs to a study of cytomegalovirus exposure and HLA in healthy donors. Broader study findings: The study designated 150 or so TCR beta chains cytomegalovirus-associated. In vitro, a few CMV-associated chains proved specific for CMV antigens. In the 100 to 150 validation repertoires, around 95% of cluster scores exceeded 0, per a later analysis.

Germline assignment: CDR1 SGDLS and CDR2 YYNGEE. The CDR3 length is 16 residues. V was shortened by 4 bases and J by 3 bases, with 20 bases between the two germline ends. The receptor was derived from a woman aged 30 to 39 in good health and CMV-seronegative. The chain couples TRBV9 to TRBJ2-7; D possibly corresponds to TRBD2 (6 bases). The sample consisted of PBMCs. In DNA form, the CDR3 reads TGTGCCAGCAGCACCCACGCCGGGGACTCCTTCTACGAGCAGTACTTC. This gives the protein CASSTHAGDSFYEQYF.